Each of the 18 T cell receptor delta chains below was sequenced from the same sample in a study of gamma-delta chains in newborns, infants, children. TCRdb made new clone calls on the reads using CATT. The sample has approximately 7,000 delta-chain clones; around 2.2% are singletons. The sample comprised blood. Receptors originate from a child who was a newborn, infant or young child, either healthy, febrile or measles-vaccinated (not recorded which).

About this clone: TCRdb pairs this DNA with a much larger clone's protein that differs at residue 12, likely a read error; the protein shown was translated from the DNA. The chain uses TRAV29/DV5 and TRDJ1, with 7 bases fitting TRDD3. There are 18 residues in the CDR3. Germline loops: CDR1 NSMFDY, CDR2 ISSIKDK. The ends lost 3 bases at V and 0 bases at J; junction bases unmatched: 17. CDR3 loop: CAAKGGPGDMGHTDKLIF. The CDR3 DNA sequence: TGTGCAGCAAAGGGGGGGCCTGGGGATATGGGGCACACCGATAAACTCATCTTT.

This clone occurred a few times. This clone may be a read error of a much larger clone one base away. The rearrangement uses TRDV2 and TRDJ1; D call uncertain. CDR1 GEAIGNYY and CDR2 EKD come from the germline V gene. The V gene lost 0 bases and the J gene lost 3 bases, with 16 bases spanning the gap. The CDR3 is 16 residues long. DNA of the CDR3: TGTGCCTGTGACACCTGGGCCCAAGAGGGCGCCGATAAACTCATCTTT. Residues: CACDTWAQEGADKLIF.

This clone was recorded a few times. The TCRdb protein, from a much larger clone, departs from this DNA's translation at residue 7, likely by read error; the protein shown derives from the DNA. The chain uses TRDV2 and TRDJ3; no firm D call. CDR1 is GEAIGNYY, CDR2 EKD, per germline. This CDR3 has 18 amino acids. The V end lost 0 bases, the J end lost 0 bases, and 11 bases lay between the germline ends. This CDR3 is CACDTGVASSWDTRQMFF. CDR3 nucleotides: TGTGCCTGTGACACCGGAGTGGCAAGCTCCTGGGACACCCGACAGATGTTTTTC.

This clone is labeled as medium-sized. Other DNA sequences from this sample encode an identical CDR3 as well. The rearrangement uses TRDV2 and TRDJ3; 9 bases are a match to TRDD3. The CDR3 is 20 amino acids. The germline gives CDR1 GEAIGNYY, CDR2 EKD. The junction had 9 bases not matched to a gene; V was cut back by 1 base and J by 0 bases. The chain's CDR3 is CACDTGGYSGSSWDTRQMFF. In DNA, the CDR3 is TGTGCCTGTGACACGGGGGGATACAGTGGGAGCTCCTGGGACACCCGACAGATGTTTTTC.

This clone came up a few times. With a much larger clone just one base away, this may be a read error. This chain links TRDV3 with TRDJ1; the match to TRDD3 covers 12 bases. The trim removed 3 bases at V and 1 base at J, leaving 9 bases unmatched. This CDR3 contains 16 residues. Germline CDR1 TVYSNPD, CDR2 GDNSRS (reference sequence). CDR3 DNA sequence: TGTGCCTTCCGTACTGGGGGATACTCCCCCACCGATAAACTCATCTTT. Translating it yields CAFRTGGYSPTDKLIF.

Of note for this clone: A single base is all that separates this from a far larger clone, so a read error is likely. The sample holds other DNA sequences that translate to the same CDR3. The genes are TRDV2 and TRDJ2, with TRDD3 as a possible D gene (6 bases). The CDR3 is made up of 18 amino acids. Germline V gives CDR1 GEAIGNYY, CDR2 EKD. In DNA, the CDR3 is TGTGCCTGTGACACCGTAGGGATAATCGGACGTTTGACAGCCCAACTCTTCTTT. Its protein is CACDTVGIIGRLTAQLFF.

This clone was counted many times. A single base is all that separates this from a far larger clone, so a read error is likely. This chain connects TRDV2 to TRDJ1, with TRDD3 identical over 9 bases. This CDR3 comprises 14 residues. Per germline, CDR1 GEAIGNYY and CDR2 EKD. Here the CDR3 reads CACDILGDTDKPIF. The DNA for the CDR3 is TGTGCCTGTGACATACTGGGGGACACCGATAAACCCATCTTT.

This clone has only a few counts. The mismatch at residue 4 between this DNA's translation and the TCRdb protein of a much larger clone likely reflects a read error; the protein shown is translated from the DNA. The J gene is TRDJ3, the V gene TRDV2, with TRDD3 as a possible D gene (5 bases). Germline CDR1 reads GEAIGNYY; CDR2 reads EKD. The CDR3 runs to 20 residues. The CDR3 sequence is CACGTAGGGPSSWDTRQMFF. The CDR3 nucleotides are TGTGCCTGTGGCACCGCCGGGGGGGGTCCCAGCTCCTGGGACACCCGACAGATGTTTTTC.

As regards this clone: It is likely a read error: a sequence one base away is far more abundant. Distinct nucleotide sequences in the sample also encode this CDR3. This chain joins TRDV2 and TRDJ3, with 10 bases fitting TRDD3. V was clipped by 3 bases and J by 0 bases; unmatched bases: 4. This CDR3 region has 18 residues. CDR1 is GEAIGNYY and CDR2 is EKD in the germline V gene. CDR3 protein: CACDVLGDSSWDTRQMFF. The CDR3 bases are TGTGCCTGTGACGTGCTGGGGGATAGCTCCTGGGACACCCGACAGATGTTTTTC.

In the case of this clone: A much larger clonotype is one base distant, so this may be a read error. Within the sample, other DNA sequences also encode this same CDR3. The chain couples TRDV2 to TRDJ3, with 10 bases aligning to TRDD3. The length of the CDR3 is 20 residues. Trimming cost V 3 bases and J 0 bases; bases outside gene matches: 10. The germline V gene has CDR1 GEAIGNYY and CDR2 EKD. DNA of the CDR3: TGTGCCTGTGACCGTGTACTGGGGGATGTGAGCTCCTGGGACACCCGACAGATGTTTTTC. This encodes CACDRVLGDVSSWDTRQMFF.

This clone was found a few times. TCRdb pairs this DNA with a much larger clone's protein that differs at residue 12, likely a read error; the protein shown was translated from the DNA. The V call is TRDV2, the J call TRDJ3, with TRDD3 matching 10 bases. The germline V gene has CDR1 GEAIGNYY and CDR2 EKD. This CDR3 has 18 amino acids. In DNA form, the CDR3 reads TGTGCCTGTGACACTGGGGGATACAGCTCCTGGAACACCCGACAGATGTTTTTC. It codes for CACDTGGYSSWNTRQMFF.

This clone is labeled as medium-sized. Other DNA sequences of this sample code for an identical CDR3. The J gene is TRDJ1, the V gene TRDV2, with 13 bases lining up with TRDD3. Per the germline V gene, CDR1 is GEAIGNYY and CDR2 is EKD. The V and J ends lost 0 bases and 4 bases, in that order; junction bases with no gene match: 7. The length of the CDR3 is 17 residues. CDR3 in DNA: TGTGCCTGTGACACCCTACTGGGGGATACGCGGGGCGATAAACTCATCTTT. Amino acids: CACDTLLGDTRGDKLIF.

This clone has just a few counts. For this DNA, TCRdb reports the protein of a much larger clone, which diverges at residue 10, most likely from a read error; the protein presented here is translated directly from the DNA. The chain links TRDV2 to TRDJ3, with D hard to call. Looked up from germline, CDR1 is GEAIGNYY and CDR2 is EKD. The CDR3 is 18 amino acids. V lost 0 bases and J lost 2, with 13 bases in between. CDR3 DNA: TGTGCCTGTGACACCGGAGGTCACCGAGCCTGGGACACCCGACAGATGTTTTTC. Residues: CACDTGGHRAWDTRQMFF.

By sample fraction, this clone is medium-sized. The rearrangement joins TRDV2 to TRDJ3; perhaps TRDD3 as D (6 bases). Germline V gene lookup returns CDR1 GEAIGNYY and CDR2 EKD. This CDR3 contains 21 residues. V dropped 0 bases and J dropped 0 bases, with 20 bases sitting between them. The CDR3 sequence: CACDTWGVPKDSSWDTRQMFF. The DNA of the CDR3 is TGTGCCTGTGACACCTGGGGGGTGCCCAAAGACAGCTCCTGGGACACCCGACAGATGTTTTTC.

A word on this clone: For this DNA, TCRdb reports the protein of a much larger clone, which diverges at residue 13, most likely from a read error; the protein presented here is translated directly from the DNA. The chain uses TRDV2 and TRDJ3; 12 positions agree with TRDD3. This CDR3 is 20 amino acids long. V trimming: 0 bases; J trimming: 6 bases; junction bases outside the gene matches: 11. Germline-derived CDR1 and CDR2 are GEAIGNYY and EKD. CDR3 DNA sequence: TGTGCCTGTGACACCGTAGAATCTGGGGGATACGCCTTGGACACCCGACAGATGTTTTTC. It is translated as CACDTVESGGYALDTRQMFF.

This clone was counted only a few times. The protein TCRdb gives is from a much larger clone and does not agree with this DNA's translation at residue 10, likely a read error; the protein shown here comes from the DNA. In DNA, the CDR3 is TGTGCCTGTGACACACTGGGGGATACCTTGGACACCCGACAGATGTTTTTC. The encoded protein is CACDTLGDTLDTRQMFF. The V call is TRDV2, the J call TRDJ3, with 12 bases lining up with TRDD3. Germline V gives CDR1 GEAIGNYY, CDR2 EKD. There are 17 residues in the CDR3. J was trimmed by 6 bases and V by 1 base; bases with no gene match: 3.

On this clone itself: A much more abundant neighbour one base away suggests this may be a read error. This specimen includes other DNA sequences encoding the same CDR3. The chain employs TRDV2 and TRDJ2; 9 positions agree with TRDD3. Unmatched junction bases numbered 3, after V lost 4 bases and J lost 1 base. CDR3 length: 15 amino acids. Germline assignment: CDR1 GEAIGNYY and CDR2 EKD. The CDR3 DNA reads TGTGCCTGTGATGTACTGGGGGATTTGACAGCACAACTCTTCTTT. It is translated as CACDVLGDLTAQLFF.

This clone was detected a few times. This DNA's translation differs at residue 8 from TCRdb's protein, which comes from a much larger clone; a read error is likely, and the protein shown is translated from the DNA. The chain combines TRDV2 with TRDJ3; tentatively, D is TRDD3 (6 bases). This CDR3 contains 16 residues. From germline, CDR1 is GEAIGNYY and CDR2 EKD. V dropped 0 bases and J dropped 3 bases, with 8 bases sitting between them. Here the CDR3 reads CACDTWGCWDTRQMFF. Here the CDR3 DNA reads TGTGCCTGTGACACCTGGGGATGCTGGGACACCCGACAGATGTTTTTC.